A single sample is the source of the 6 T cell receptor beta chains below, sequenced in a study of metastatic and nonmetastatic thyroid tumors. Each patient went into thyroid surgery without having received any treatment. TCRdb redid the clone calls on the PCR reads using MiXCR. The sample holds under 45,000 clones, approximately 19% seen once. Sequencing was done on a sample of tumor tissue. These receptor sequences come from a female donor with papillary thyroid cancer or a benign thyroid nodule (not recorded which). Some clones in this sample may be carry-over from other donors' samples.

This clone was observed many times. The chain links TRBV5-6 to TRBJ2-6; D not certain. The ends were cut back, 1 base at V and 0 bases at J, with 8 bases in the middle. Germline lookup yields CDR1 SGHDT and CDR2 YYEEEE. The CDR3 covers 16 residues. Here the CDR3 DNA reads TGTGCCAGCAGCTTGATCGGCGACTCTGGGGCCAACGTCCTGACTTTC. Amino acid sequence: CASSLIGDSGANVLTF.

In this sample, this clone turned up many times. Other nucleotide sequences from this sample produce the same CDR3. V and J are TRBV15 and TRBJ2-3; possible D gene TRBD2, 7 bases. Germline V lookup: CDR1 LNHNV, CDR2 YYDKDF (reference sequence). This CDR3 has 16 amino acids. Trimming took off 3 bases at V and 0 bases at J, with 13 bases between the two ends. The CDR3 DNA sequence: TGTGCCACCAGCAGGGGTGCGGGGGCTAGCACAGATACGCAGTATTTT. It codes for CATSRGAGASTDTQYF. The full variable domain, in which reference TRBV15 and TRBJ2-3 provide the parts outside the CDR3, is DAMVIQNPRYQVTQFGKPVTLSCSQTLNHNVMYWYQQKSSQAPKLLFHYYDKDFNNEADTPDNFQSRRPNTSFCFLDIRSPGLGDTAMYLCATSRGAGASTDTQYFGPGTRLTVL.

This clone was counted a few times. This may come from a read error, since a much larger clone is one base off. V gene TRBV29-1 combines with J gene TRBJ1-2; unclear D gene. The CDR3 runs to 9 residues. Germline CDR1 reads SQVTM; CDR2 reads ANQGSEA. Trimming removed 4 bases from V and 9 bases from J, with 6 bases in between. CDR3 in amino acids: CSVGECYTF. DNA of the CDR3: TGCAGCGTTGGAGAGTGCTACACCTTC. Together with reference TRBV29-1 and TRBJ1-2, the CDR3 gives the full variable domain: SAVISQKPSRDICQRGTSLTIQCQVDSQVTMMFWYRQQPGQSLTLIATANQGSEATYESGFVIDKFPISRPNLTFSTLTVSNMSPEDSSIYLCSVGECYTFGSGTRLTVV.

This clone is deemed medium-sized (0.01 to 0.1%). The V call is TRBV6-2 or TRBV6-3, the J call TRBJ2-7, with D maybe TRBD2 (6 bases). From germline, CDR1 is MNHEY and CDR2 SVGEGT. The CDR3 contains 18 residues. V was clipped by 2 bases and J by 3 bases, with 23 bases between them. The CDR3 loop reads CASSYDQKGGLTFYEQYF. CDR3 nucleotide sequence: TGTGCCAGCAGTTACGATCAAAAAGGAGGGCTTACCTTCTACGAGCAGTACTTC.

The CDR3 loop is CASSNTGGVDTQYF. The CDR3 coding sequence is TGTGCCAGTAGCAATACAGGGGGCGTAGATACGCAGTATTTT. The chain uses TRBV19 and TRBJ2-3; 9 nucleotides line up with TRBD1. Germline assignment: CDR1 LNHDA and CDR2 SQIVND (reference sequence). J was trimmed by 5 bases and V by 6 bases; bases with no gene match: 6. The CDR3 has 14 amino acids.

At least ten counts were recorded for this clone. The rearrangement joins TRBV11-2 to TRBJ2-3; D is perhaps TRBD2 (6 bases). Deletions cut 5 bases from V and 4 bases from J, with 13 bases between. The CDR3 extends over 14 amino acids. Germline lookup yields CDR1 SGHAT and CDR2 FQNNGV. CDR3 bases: TGTGCCAGCAGCGCATACCGACTAGCAGATACGCAGTATTTT. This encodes CASSAYRLADTQYF.